Sequencing of this TCR beta chain was carried out in a study of identical twins. Each donor (without exception) was a healthy Caucasian. cDNA molecules carried unique molecular identifiers, and template switching added a universal primer site. MiXCR was run by TCRdb on the 5' RACE reads, yielding one entry per CDR3 protein. This sample has around 1.7 million distinct CDR3 sequences, with less than 35% found just once. V dropped 3 bases and J dropped 0 bases, with 11 bases sitting between them. The CDR3 has 16 residues. Whole-study results and caveats: Reduced insertions were recorded for abundant cord blood beta clonotypes, with no such pattern in memory repertoires. Partly confounded zero-insertion analyses could result from invariant MAIT and iNKT cells.

This clonotype was seen a handful of times. As yet, its antigen is unknown. The rearrangement uses TRBV12-3 or TRBV12-4 and TRBJ1-4; D is uncertain. This sequence originates from a newborn girl in good health. The source material was cord blood. The CDR3 coding sequence is TGTGCCAGCAGTTTGGAAGCTTTAGCAACTAATGAAAAACTGTTTTTT. This codes for CASSLEALATNEKLFF.